This T cell receptor beta chain originates from a study of shared clonotypes between healthy human individuals. For the study at large: Each donor had three CD4 naive, three CD4 memory, two CD8 naive and one CD8 memory plate.

CDR1 and CDR2 from the germline V gene are GTSNPN and SVGIG (reference sequence). The CDR3 is made up of 14 amino acids. Trimming left V 4 bases short and J 5 bases short, with 17 bases between. Measured with immunoSEQ multiplex PCR; TCRdb has only the in-frame clones, and not every one. The sample shows over a million clones, 70% to 80% of them seen only once. The J gene is TRBJ1-2, the V gene TRBV30; D uncertain. Sequenced sample: memory CD4+ T cells sorted from blood. This sample's subset: CD45RA-negative fraction. The sequence was obtained from a man aged 18 to 29 in good health. The CDR3 region is CAWTGQLLGYGYTF. CDR3 in DNA: TGTGCCTGGACAGGTCAGCTTCTTGGGTATGGCTACACCTTC.